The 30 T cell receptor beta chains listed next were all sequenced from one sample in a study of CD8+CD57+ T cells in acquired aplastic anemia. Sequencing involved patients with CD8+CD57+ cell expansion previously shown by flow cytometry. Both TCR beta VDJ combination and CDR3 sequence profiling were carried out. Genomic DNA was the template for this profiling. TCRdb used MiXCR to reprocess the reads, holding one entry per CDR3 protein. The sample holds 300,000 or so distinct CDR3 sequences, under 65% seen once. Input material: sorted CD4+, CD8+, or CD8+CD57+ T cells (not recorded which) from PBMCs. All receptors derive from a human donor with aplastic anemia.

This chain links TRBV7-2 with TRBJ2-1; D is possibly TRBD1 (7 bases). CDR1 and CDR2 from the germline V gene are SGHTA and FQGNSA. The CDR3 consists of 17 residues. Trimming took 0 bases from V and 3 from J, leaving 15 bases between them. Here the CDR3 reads CASSLAEGAYLYNEQFF. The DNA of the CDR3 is TGTGCCAGCAGCTTAGCGGAGGGGGCCTATCTCTACAATGAGCAGTTCTTC.

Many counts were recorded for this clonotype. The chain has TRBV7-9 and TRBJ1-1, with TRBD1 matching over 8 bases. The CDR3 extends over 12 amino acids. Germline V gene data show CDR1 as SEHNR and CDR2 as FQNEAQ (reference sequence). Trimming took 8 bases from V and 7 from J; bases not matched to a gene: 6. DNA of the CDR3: TGTGCCAGCTCCGGACAGGGAGGTGAAGCTTTCTTT. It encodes CASSGQGGEAFF.

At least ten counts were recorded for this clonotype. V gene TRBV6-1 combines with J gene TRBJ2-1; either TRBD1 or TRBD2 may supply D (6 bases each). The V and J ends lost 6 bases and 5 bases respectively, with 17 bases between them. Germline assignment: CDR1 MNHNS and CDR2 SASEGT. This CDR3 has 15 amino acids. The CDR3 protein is CASRGPGGAHNEQFF. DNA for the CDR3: TGTGCCAGCAGGGGTCCCGGGGGCGCCCACAATGAGCAGTTCTTC.

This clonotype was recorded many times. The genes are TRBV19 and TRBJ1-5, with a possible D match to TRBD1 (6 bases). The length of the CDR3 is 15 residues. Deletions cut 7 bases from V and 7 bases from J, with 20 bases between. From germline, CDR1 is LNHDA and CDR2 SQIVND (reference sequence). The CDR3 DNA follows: TGTGCCAGTACCCTAGGGGGGGGTTTTGGACAGCCCCAGCATTTT. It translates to CASTLGGGFGQPQHF.

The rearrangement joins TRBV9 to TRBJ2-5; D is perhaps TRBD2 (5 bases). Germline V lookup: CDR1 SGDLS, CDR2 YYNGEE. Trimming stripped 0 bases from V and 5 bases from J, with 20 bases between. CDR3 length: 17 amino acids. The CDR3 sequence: CASSVDSLGRGGETQYF. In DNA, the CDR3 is TGTGCCAGCAGCGTAGATAGTCTCGGTCGGGGTGGGGAGACCCAGTACTTC. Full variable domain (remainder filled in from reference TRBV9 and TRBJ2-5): DSGVTQTPKHLITATGQRVTLRCSPRSGDLSVYWYQQSLDQGLQFLIQYYNGEERAKGNILERFSAQQFPDLHSELNLSSLELGDSALYFCASSVDSLGRGGETQYFGPGTRLLVL.

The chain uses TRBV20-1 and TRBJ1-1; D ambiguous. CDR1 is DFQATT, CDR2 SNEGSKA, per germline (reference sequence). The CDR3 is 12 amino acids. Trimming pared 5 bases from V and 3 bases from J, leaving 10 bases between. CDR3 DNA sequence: TGCAGTGCTCCAACCTTAGACACTGAAGCTTTCTTT. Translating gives CSAPTLDTEAFF.

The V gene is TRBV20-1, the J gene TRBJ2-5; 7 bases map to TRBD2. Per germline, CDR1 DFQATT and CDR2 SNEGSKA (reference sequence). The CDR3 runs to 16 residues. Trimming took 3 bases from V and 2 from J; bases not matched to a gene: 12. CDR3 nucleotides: TGCAGTGCTAGTCTACCGACCAGCGGGGCTCAAGAGACCCAGTACTTC. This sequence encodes CSASLPTSGAQETQYF.

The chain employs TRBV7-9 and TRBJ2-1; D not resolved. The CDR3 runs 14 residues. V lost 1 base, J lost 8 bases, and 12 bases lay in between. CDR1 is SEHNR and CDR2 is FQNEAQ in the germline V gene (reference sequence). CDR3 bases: TGTGCCAGCAGCTTAGGGTCGGCAGTGCATGAGCAGTTCTTC. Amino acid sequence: CASSLGSAVHEQFF. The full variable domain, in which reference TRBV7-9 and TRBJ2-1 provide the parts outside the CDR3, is DTGVSQNPRHKITKRGQNVTFRCDPISEHNRLYWYRQTLGQGPEFLTYFQNEAQLEKSRLLSDRFSAERPKGSFSTLEIQRTEQGDSAMYLCASSLGSAVHEQFFGPGTRLTVL.

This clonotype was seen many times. The CDR3, as DNA: TGCGCCAGCAGCTTGGGGACAACTGAAGCTTTCTTT. Amino acids: CASSLGTTEAFF. The J gene is TRBJ1-1, the V gene TRBV5-1; D is perhaps TRBD1 (5 bases). V lost 0 bases, J lost 5 bases, and 5 bases lay in between. This CDR3 has 12 residues. CDR1 is SGHRS and CDR2 is YFSETQ in the germline V gene.

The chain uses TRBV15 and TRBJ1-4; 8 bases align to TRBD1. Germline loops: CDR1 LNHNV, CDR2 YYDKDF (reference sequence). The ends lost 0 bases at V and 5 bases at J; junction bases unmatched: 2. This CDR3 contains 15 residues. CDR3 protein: CATSREGQGNEKLFF. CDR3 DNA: TGTGCCACCAGCAGAGAAGGACAGGGAAATGAAAAACTGTTTTTT.

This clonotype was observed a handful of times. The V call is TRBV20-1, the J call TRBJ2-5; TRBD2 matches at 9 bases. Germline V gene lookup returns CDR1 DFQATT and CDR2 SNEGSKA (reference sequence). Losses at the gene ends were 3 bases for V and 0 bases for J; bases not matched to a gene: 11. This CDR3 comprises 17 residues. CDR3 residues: CSARPAASGTDQETQYF. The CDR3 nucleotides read TGCAGTGCTAGGCCGGCGGCTAGCGGGACGGACCAAGAGACCCAGTACTTC.

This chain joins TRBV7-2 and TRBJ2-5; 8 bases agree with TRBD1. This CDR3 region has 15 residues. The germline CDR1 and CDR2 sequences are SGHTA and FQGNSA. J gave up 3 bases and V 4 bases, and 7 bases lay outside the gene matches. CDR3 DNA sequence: TGTGCCAGCAGCTCGGACAGGGTAGGAGAAGAGACCCAGTACTTC. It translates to CASSSDRVGEETQYF.

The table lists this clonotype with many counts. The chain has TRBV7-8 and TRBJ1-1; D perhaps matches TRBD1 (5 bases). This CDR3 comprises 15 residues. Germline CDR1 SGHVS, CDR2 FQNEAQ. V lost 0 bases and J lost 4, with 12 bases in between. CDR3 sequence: CASSLAALQGTEAFF. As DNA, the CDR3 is TGTGCCAGCAGCTTAGCTGCCCTTCAGGGCACTGAAGCTTTCTTT.

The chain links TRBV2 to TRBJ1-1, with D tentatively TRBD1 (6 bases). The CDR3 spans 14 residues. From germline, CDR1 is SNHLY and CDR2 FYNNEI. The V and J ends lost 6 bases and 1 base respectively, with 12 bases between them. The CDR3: CASRVRGGNTEAFF. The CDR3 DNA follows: TGTGCCAGCAGGGTGCGAGGGGGGAACACTGAAGCTTTCTTT.

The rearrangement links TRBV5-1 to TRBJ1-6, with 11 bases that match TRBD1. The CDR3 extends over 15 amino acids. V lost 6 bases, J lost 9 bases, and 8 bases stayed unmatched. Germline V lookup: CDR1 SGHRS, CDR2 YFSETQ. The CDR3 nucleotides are TGCGCCAGCATTCCCGGGACAGGGGGTAGTTCACCCCTCCACTTT. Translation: CASIPGTGGSSPLHF.

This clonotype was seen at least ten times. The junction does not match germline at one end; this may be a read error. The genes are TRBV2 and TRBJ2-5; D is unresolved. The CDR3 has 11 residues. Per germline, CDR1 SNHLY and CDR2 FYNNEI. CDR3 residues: CASIEWETQYF. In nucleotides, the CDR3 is TGTGCCAGCATTGAATGGGAGACCCAGTACTTC. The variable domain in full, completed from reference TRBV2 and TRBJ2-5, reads EPEVTQTPSHQVTQMGQEVILRCVPISNHLYFYWYRQILGQKVEFLVSFYNNEISEKSEIFDDQFSVERPDGSNFTLKIRSTKLEDSAMYFCASIEWETQYFGPGTRLLVL.

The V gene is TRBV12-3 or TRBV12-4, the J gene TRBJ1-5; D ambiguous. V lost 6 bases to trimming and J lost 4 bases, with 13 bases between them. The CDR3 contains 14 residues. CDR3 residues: CASSPKGPNQPQHF. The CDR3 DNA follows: TGTGCCAGCAGCCCGAAGGGCCCTAATCAGCCCCAGCATTTT.

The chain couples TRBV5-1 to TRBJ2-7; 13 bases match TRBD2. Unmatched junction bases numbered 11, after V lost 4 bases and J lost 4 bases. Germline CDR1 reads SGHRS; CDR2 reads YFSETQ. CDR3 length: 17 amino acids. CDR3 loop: CASSDPDTSGRGYEQYF. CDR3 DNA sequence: TGCGCCAGCAGCGACCCGGATACTAGCGGGAGGGGATACGAGCAGTACTTC.

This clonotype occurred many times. The CDR3: CASSPDRGHSGNTIYF. The CDR3 DNA reads TGTGCCAGCAGCCCGGACAGGGGACACTCTGGAAACACCATATATTTT. J is TRBJ1-3 and V is TRBV7-8; 9 bases fit TRBD1. Germline V CDR1 and CDR2: SGHVS, FQNEAQ. The CDR3 spans 16 residues. V was pared by 5 bases and J by 0 bases, with 5 bases of the junction left unmatched.

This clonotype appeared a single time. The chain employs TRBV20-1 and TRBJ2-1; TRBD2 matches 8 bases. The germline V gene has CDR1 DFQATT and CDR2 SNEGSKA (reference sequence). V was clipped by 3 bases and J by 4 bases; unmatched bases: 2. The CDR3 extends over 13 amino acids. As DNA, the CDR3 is TGCAGTGCTAGCAGCGGGGGATACAATGAGCAGTTCTTC. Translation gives CSASSGGYNEQFF.

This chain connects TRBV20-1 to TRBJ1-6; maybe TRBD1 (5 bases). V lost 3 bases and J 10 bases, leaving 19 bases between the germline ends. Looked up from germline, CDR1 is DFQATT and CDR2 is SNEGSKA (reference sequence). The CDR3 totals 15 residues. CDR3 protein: CSASSGDEGNSPLHF. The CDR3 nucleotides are TGCAGTGCTAGTAGTGGGGACGAGGGGAACTCACCCCTCCACTTT.

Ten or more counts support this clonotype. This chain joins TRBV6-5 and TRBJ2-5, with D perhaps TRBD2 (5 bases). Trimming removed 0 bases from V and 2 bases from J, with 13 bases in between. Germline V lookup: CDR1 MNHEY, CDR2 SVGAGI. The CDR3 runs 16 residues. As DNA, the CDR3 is TGTGCCAGCAGTTACTCGAGTCCAGGACTTCAAGAGACCCAGTACTTC. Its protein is CASSYSSPGLQETQYF.

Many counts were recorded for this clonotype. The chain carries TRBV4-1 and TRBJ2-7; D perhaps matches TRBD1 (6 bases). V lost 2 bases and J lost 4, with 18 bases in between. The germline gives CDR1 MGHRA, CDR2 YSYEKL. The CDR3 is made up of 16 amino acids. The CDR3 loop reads CASSQWGRGIRYEQYF. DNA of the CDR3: TGCGCCAGCAGCCAATGGGGCAGGGGAATTCGGTACGAGCAGTACTTC.

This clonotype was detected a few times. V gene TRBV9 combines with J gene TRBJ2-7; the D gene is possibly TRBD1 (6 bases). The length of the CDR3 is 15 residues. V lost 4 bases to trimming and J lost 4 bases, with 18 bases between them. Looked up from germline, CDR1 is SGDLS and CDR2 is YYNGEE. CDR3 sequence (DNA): TGTGCCAGCAGCATTACACAGGGTCACGATTACGAGCAGTACTTC. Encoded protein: CASSITQGHDYEQYF.

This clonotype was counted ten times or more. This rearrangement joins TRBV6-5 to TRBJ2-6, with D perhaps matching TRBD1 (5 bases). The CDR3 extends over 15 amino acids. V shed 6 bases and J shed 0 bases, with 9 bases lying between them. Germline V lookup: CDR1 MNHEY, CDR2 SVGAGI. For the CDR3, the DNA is TGTGCCAGCAGACGACAGAGCTCTGGGGCCAACGTCCTGACTTTC. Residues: CASRRQSSGANVLTF.

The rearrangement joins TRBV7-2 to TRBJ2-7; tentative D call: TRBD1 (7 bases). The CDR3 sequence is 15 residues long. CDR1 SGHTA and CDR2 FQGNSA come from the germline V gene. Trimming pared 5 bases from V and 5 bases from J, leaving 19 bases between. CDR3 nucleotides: TGTGCCAGCAGCAAAGACAGGGAGGCGAGGAACGAGCAGTACTTC. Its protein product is CASSKDREARNEQYF.

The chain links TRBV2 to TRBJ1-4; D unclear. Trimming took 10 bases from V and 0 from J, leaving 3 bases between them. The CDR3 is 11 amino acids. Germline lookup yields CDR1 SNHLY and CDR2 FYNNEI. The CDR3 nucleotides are TGTGCCACAGCAACTAATGAAAAACTGTTTTTT. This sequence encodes CATATNEKLFF.

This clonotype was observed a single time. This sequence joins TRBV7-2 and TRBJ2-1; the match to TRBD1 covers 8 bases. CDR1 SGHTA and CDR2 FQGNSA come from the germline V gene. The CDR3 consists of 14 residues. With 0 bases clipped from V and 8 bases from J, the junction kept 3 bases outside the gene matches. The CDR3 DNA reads TGTGCCAGCAGCTTAGCGACAGGGGTTCATGAGCAGTTCTTC. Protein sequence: CASSLATGVHEQFF.

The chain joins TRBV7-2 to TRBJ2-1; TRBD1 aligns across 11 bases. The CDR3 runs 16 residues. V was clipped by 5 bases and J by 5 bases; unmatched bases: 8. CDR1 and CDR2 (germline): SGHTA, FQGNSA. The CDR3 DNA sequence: TGTGCCAGCAGCGGACAGGGGGCCCTGGGACACAATGAGCAGTTCTTC. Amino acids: CASSGQGALGHNEQFF.

This CDR3 reads CASRGERDTIYNEQFF. The CDR3 region has the DNA TGTGCCAGCCGGGGGGAAAGGGACACCATCTACAATGAGCAGTTCTTC. The rearrangement joins TRBV10-3 to TRBJ2-1; the D gene is possibly TRBD2 (7 bases). Trimming took off 10 bases at V and 3 bases at J, with 22 bases between the two ends. This CDR3 is built from 16 residues. Germline V lookup: CDR1 ENHRY, CDR2 SYGVKD.